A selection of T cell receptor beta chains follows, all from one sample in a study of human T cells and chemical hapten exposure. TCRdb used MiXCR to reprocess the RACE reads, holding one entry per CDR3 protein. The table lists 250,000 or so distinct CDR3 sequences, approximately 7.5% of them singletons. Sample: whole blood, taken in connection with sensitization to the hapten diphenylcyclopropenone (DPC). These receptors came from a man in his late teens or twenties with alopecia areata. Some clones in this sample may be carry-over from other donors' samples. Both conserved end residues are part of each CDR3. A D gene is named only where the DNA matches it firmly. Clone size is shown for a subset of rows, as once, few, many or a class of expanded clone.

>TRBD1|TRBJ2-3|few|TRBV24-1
CATSDRTGGTDTQYF
TGTGCCACCAGTGATCGGACAGGGGGCACAGATACGCAGTATTTT
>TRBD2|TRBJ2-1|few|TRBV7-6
CASSHSGGYNEQFF
TGTGCCAGCAGCCATAGCGGGGGGTACAATGAGCAGTTCTTC
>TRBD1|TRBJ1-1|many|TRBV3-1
CASSTQGVGTEAFF
TGTGCCAGCAGCACCCAGGGGGTCGGCACTGAAGCTTTCTTT
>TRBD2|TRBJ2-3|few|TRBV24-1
CATSVAGRTDTQYF
TGTGCCACCAGCGTAGCGGGGCGGACAGATACGCAGTATTTT
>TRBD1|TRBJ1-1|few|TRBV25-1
CASSKQGLRTEAFF
TGTGCCAGCAGTAAACAGGGGCTCCGCACTGAAGCTTTCTTT
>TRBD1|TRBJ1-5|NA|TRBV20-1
CSASDRGLQPQHF
TGCAGTGCTTCCGACAGGGGGCTTCAGCCCCAGCATTTT
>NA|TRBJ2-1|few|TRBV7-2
CASRLGGGEQFF
TGTGCCAGCAGACTCGGGGGCGGAGAGCAGTTCTTC
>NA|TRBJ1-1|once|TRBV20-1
CSARPGRLNTEAFF
TGCAGTGCTAGACCGGGACGTCTGAACACTGAAGCTTTCTTT
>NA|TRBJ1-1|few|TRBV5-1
CASSSPSAGLNTEAFF
TGCGCCAGCAGCTCTCCCTCCGCAGGGCTGAACACTGAAGCTTTCTTT
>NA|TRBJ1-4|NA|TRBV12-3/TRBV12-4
CASSSTGAHEKLFF
TGTGCCAGCAGTTCAACCGGGGCCCATGAAAAACTGTTTTTT
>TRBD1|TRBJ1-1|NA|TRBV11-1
CASSHPQGEDEAFF
TGTGCCAGCAGCCATCCTCAGGGGGAAGATGAAGCTTTCTTT
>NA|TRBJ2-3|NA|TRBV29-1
CSVEIQRATDTQYF
TGCAGCGTTGAAATACAGAGAGCCACAGATACGCAGTATTTT
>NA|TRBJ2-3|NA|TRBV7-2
CASSLAPASTDTQYF
TGTGCCAGCAGCTTAGCGCCAGCTAGCACAGATACGCAGTATTTT
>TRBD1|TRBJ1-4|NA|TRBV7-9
CASSYPTGIANEKLFF
TGTGCCAGCAGTTACCCGACAGGGATCGCTAATGAAAAACTGTTTTTT
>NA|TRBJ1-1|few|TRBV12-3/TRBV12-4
CASSPYRASTEAFF
TGTGCCAGCAGTCCGTACAGGGCGAGCACTGAAGCTTTCTTT
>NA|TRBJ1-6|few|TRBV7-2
CASSISTYNSPLHF
TGTGCCAGCAGCATTAGCACCTATAATTCACCCCTCCACTTT
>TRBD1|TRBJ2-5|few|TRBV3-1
CASSQGQGAKETQYF
TGTGCCAGCAGCCAAGGACAGGGGGCTAAAGAGACCCAGTACTTC
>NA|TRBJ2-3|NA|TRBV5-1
CASSPGPGNTQYF
TGCGCCAGCAGCCCCGGACCGGGGAATACGCAGTATTTT
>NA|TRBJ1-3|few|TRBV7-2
CASSSLLDTIYF
TGTGCCAGCAGCTCTCTCCTGGACACCATATATTTT
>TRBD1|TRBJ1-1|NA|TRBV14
CASSQVPDRVKTEAFF
TGTGCCAGCAGCCAAGTTCCGGACAGGGTGAAAACTGAAGCTTTCTTT
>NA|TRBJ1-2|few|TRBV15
CATSRSGNSDYGYTF
TGTGCCACCAGCAGAAGCGGGAACTCGGACTATGGCTACACCTTC
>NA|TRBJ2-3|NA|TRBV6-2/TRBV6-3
CASRQLNTDTQYF
TGTGCCAGCAGACAACTCAACACAGATACGCAGTATTTT
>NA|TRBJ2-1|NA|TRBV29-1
CSVDSASRSYNEQFF
TGCAGCGTTGATAGTGCCAGCCGCTCCTACAATGAGCAGTTCTTC
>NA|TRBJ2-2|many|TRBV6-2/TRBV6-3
CASSQGGELFF
TGTGCCAGCAGTCAAGGCGGGGAGCTGTTTTTT